The TCR beta chain described here comes from a study of blood T cells in healthy people across ages. In its sample, this clonotype was seen many times. CDR1 is MNHEY and CDR2 is SVGAGI in the germline V gene. The junction had 5 bases not matched to a gene; V was cut back by 4 bases and J by 6 bases. This CDR3 spans 14 amino acids. Alongside a J-beta primer mix, a sample-barcoded 5' primer served in a second PCR lasting roughly 6 to 11 cycles. MiXCR, applied by TCRdb to the 5' RACE reads, yields one record per CDR3 protein. The sample includes hundreds of thousands of distinct CDR3 sequences, over 45% of them seen just once.

This receptor was obtained from a woman aged 55-70 years in good health. The source material was blood. The chain employs TRBV6-5 and TRBJ2-3; 9 bases agree with TRBD1. In nucleotides, the CDR3 is TGTGCCAGCAGTTCGACAGGGGGACGCGATACGCAGTATTTT. Its protein product is CASSSTGGRDTQYF.